One and the same sample provided the 30 T cell receptor beta chains below, sequenced in a study of blood T cells in healthy people across ages. Combining a sample-barcoded 5' primer with a J-beta primer mix, a second PCR ran for roughly 6 to 12 cycles. A single record per CDR3 protein comes from TCRdb applying MiXCR to the 5' RACE reads. The sample lists about 1.4 million distinct CDR3 sequences; around 59% were seen once. The sequenced sample was blood. The receptor set was obtained from a young man in good health.

This clonotype came up a few times. The chain couples TRBV27 to TRBJ2-7, with 9 positions matching TRBD2. Germline CDR1 and CDR2: MNHEY and SMNVEV (reference sequence). The CDR3 consists of 15 residues. The junction had 12 bases not matched to a gene; V was cut back by 7 bases and J by 5 bases. CDR3 DNA sequence: TGTGCCAGCATCTCCGGGACTAGCCCTTTCAACGAGCAGTACTTC. Residues: CASISGTSPFNEQYF.

The V gene is TRBV12-3 or TRBV12-4, the J gene TRBJ2-3; D call uncertain. This CDR3 spans 15 amino acids. The V and J ends lost 7 bases and 3 bases respectively, with 17 bases between them. CDR3 coding DNA: TGTGCCAGCACCTCCGGTGGCGGTAGAACAGATACGCAGTATTTT. Translation: CASTSGGGRTDTQYF.

This clonotype appeared a few times. CDR3 bases: TGTGCCAGCAGGCTAGCGGAGACCCAGTACTTC. Protein: CASRLAETQYF. The V and J genes are TRBV12-3 or TRBV12-4 and TRBJ2-5; possible D gene TRBD2, 6 bases. The CDR3 consists of 11 residues. The V gene lost 6 bases and the J gene lost 5 bases, with 7 bases spanning the gap.

The chain carries TRBV2 and TRBJ2-2, with D unclear. The CDR3 runs to 14 residues. V lost 7 bases and J 2 bases, leaving 11 bases between the germline ends. The germline gives CDR1 SNHLY, CDR2 FYNNEI. The CDR3 region has the DNA TGTGCCAGCATTACGGCTGACAACACCGGGGAGCTGTTTTTT. Translation gives CASITADNTGELFF.

The V gene is TRBV6-1, the J gene TRBJ1-3; D not certain. The CDR3 is 12 amino acids. Trimming pared 7 bases from V and 1 base from J, leaving 5 bases between. Germline values: CDR1 MNHNS, CDR2 SASEGT. The CDR3 coding sequence is TGTGCCAGCAAGGATTCTGGAAACACCATATATTTT. Translation gives CASKDSGNTIYF.

The gene calls are TRBV20-1 and TRBJ1-5; the D gene is possibly TRBD1 (6 bases). V was shortened by 5 bases and J by 2 bases, with 19 bases between the two germline ends. This CDR3 contains 16 residues. Looked up from germline, CDR1 is DFQATT and CDR2 is SNEGSKA (reference sequence). The CDR3 protein is CSAARPQGMGNQPQHF. The CDR3 coding sequence is TGCAGTGCTGCCCGCCCTCAGGGGATGGGCAATCAGCCCCAGCATTTT.

On this clonotype itself: One end of the junction is discordant with germline, which a read error may explain. The V and J genes are TRBV15 and TRBJ1-6; a weak D match, TRBD1 (5 bases). The CDR3 extends over 15 amino acids. The germline gives CDR1 LNHNV, CDR2 YYDKDF (reference sequence). CDR3 in DNA: TGTGCCTCCAGCAGAGATCAGGGAGAAAATTCACCCCTCCACTTT. Amino acid sequence: CASSRDQGENSPLHF.

This clonotype was detected many times. This may arise from a read error, as a much more abundant clone is one base away. V usage is TRBV6-2 or TRBV6-3 and J usage is TRBJ2-5; 8 nucleotides align to TRBD2. There are 14 residues in the CDR3. The V and J ends lost 5 bases and 0 bases, in that order; junction bases with no gene match: 2. Germline V gives CDR1 MNHEY, CDR2 SVGEGT. This chain's CDR3 is CASSAGGDQETQYF. In DNA, the CDR3 is TGTGCCAGCAGTGCCGGGGGGGACCAAGAGACCCAGTACTTC.

V usage is TRBV6-2 or TRBV6-3 and J usage is TRBJ1-6; TRBD1 aligns across 8 bases. CDR1 is MNHEY and CDR2 is SVGEGT in the germline V gene. V lost 2 bases, J lost 8 bases, and 5 bases stayed unmatched. CDR3 size: 15 residues. The CDR3 sequence: CASSYQGAVDSPLHF. The CDR3 bases are TGTGCCAGCAGTTACCAGGGGGCGGTAGATTCACCCCTCCACTTT.

Note on this clonotype: Relative to the germline gene, one junction end is altered; a read error may explain this. J is TRBJ2-4 and V is TRBV7-8, with D unclear. Germline CDR1 and CDR2: SGHVS and FQNEAQ. CDR3 length: 15 residues. The CDR3 spells CASTLNALDTNIQYF. In DNA, the CDR3 is TGTGCCAGCACCTTAAATGCCCTAGATACAAACATTCAGTACTTC.

The chain employs TRBV28 and TRBJ2-7; D is undetermined. CDR1 and CDR2 (germline): MDHEN, SYDVKM. V was pared by 2 bases and J by 7 bases, with 15 bases between. The CDR3 runs to 14 residues. For the CDR3, the DNA is TGTGCCAGCAGTTTACGAGAGCTACCGAGGGAGCAGTACTTC. Translated: CASSLRELPREQYF. Using reference TRBV28 and TRBJ2-7 for the parts outside the CDR3, the full variable domain is DVKVTQSSRYLVKRTGEKVFLECVQDMDHENMFWYRQDPGLGLRLIYFSYDVKMKEKGDIPEGYSVSREKKERFSLILESASTNQTSMYLCASSLRELPREQYFGPGTRLTVT.

The chain uses TRBV29-1 and TRBJ1-2, with 11 bases fitting TRBD1. V lost 6 bases and J lost 7; bases outside the gene matches: 4. Germline V gene lookup returns CDR1 SQVTM and CDR2 ANQGSEA. This CDR3 is 12 amino acids long. The CDR3 loop is CSVGQGAPGYTF. CDR3 bases: TGCAGCGTAGGACAGGGGGCGCCTGGCTACACCTTC.

The chain joins TRBV5-5 to TRBJ1-6; the D gene is possibly TRBD1 (5 bases). Trimming left V 4 bases short and J 2 bases short, with 19 bases between. The CDR3 has 18 residues. Germline CDR1 is SGHKS and CDR2 is YYEKEE (reference sequence). The chain's CDR3 is CASSDGARGATYNSPLHF. The CDR3 nucleotides are TGTGCCAGCAGCGACGGAGCGCGAGGGGCCACCTATAATTCACCCCTCCACTTT.

The table lists this clonotype with a few counts. V and J are TRBV7-4 and TRBJ2-4; no reliable D call. With 5 bases removed from V and 4 bases from J, the gap between germline ends came to 15 bases. Germline values: CDR1 SGHVT, CDR2 SQSDAQ. There are 15 residues in the CDR3. The CDR3 region is CASSPPPGAKNIQYF. DNA of the CDR3: TGTGCCAGCAGCCCGCCCCCAGGTGCAAAAAACATTCAGTACTTC.

The gene calls are TRBV2 and TRBJ2-7, with TRBD2 matching 10 bases. Losses at the gene ends were 5 bases for V and 4 bases for J; bases not matched to a gene: 17. Germline V CDR1 and CDR2: SNHLY, FYNNEI. This CDR3 is built from 18 residues. In DNA form, the CDR3 reads TGTGCCAGCAGTACAAGGGGTTTCCTAGCGGGAGTATCTTACGAGCAGTACTTC. The encoded protein is CASSTRGFLAGVSYEQYF. Using reference TRBV2 and TRBJ2-7 for the parts outside the CDR3, the full variable domain is EPEVTQTPSHQVTQMGQEVILRCVPISNHLYFYWYRQILGQKVEFLVSFYNNEISEKSEIFDDQFSVERPDGSNFTLKIRSTKLEDSAMYFCASSTRGFLAGVSYEQYFGPGTRLTVT.

The chain employs TRBV20-1 and TRBJ1-6, with 9 bases that match TRBD1. V dropped 2 bases and J dropped 8; count of bases not matched to a gene: 7. The CDR3 length is 15 residues. Germline V gene data show CDR1 as DFQATT and CDR2 as SNEGSKA (reference sequence). CDR3 residues: CSARPRQGGDSPLHF. CDR3 sequence (DNA): TGCAGTGCTAGACCGCGACAGGGGGGAGATTCACCCCTCCACTTT.

This clonotype occurred a few times. The gene calls are TRBV6-2 or TRBV6-3 and TRBJ2-1; 8 bases map to TRBD2. The CDR3 consists of 16 residues. V was pared by 7 bases and J by 0 bases, with 8 bases of the junction left unmatched. Germline CDR1 is MNHEY and CDR2 is SVGEGT. The CDR3 nucleotides are TGTGCCAGCACCAAGGGGACTAGGAGCTCCTACAATGAGCAGTTCTTC. It specifies CASTKGTRSSYNEQFF.

This clonotype has more than one count but fewer than ten. The rearrangement links TRBV20-1 to TRBJ2-1; D uncertain. The V gene's germline CDR1 is DFQATT and CDR2 SNEGSKA (reference sequence). Trimming took 0 bases from V and 8 from J, leaving 8 bases between them. This CDR3 contains 12 residues. In nucleotides, the CDR3 is TGCAGTGCTAGAGATACGAGGTATGAGCAGTTCTTC. Translating it yields CSARDTRYEQFF.

In DNA form, the CDR3 reads TGTGCCAGCAGCTTAGAGTGGCTTATCCCCGCTGAAGCTTTCTTT. Encoded protein: CASSLEWLIPAEAFF. The chain joins TRBV7-2 to TRBJ1-1, with D unclear. CDR1 is SGHTA, CDR2 FQGNSA, per germline. Trimming removed 1 base from V and 6 bases from J, with 15 bases in between. This CDR3 contains 15 residues.

The rearrangement joins TRBV28 to TRBJ2-5; D is unresolved. Trimming stripped 3 bases from V and 7 bases from J, with 12 bases between. Germline V gene data show CDR1 as MDHEN and CDR2 as SYDVKM. The CDR3 is 13 residues long. CDR3 sequence reads: CASSFQAKRTQYF. The DNA for the CDR3 is TGTGCCAGCAGTTTCCAGGCCAAGAGGACCCAGTACTTC.

This clonotype is a singleton in its sample. This chain connects TRBV10-2 to TRBJ1-1; D may be TRBD1 (6 bases). CDR1 is WSHSY, CDR2 SAAADI, per germline. This CDR3 is built from 15 residues. Between the trimmed V and J ends, which lost 7 bases and 5 bases, there was a span of 20 bases. CDR3 coding DNA: TGCGCCAGCAAGGGGGAGATAGACAAGGGGACTGAAGCTTTCTTT. The encoded protein is CASKGEIDKGTEAFF.

The chain is built from TRBV11-2 and TRBJ2-1; 8 bases map to TRBD2. Germline CDR1 reads SGHAT; CDR2 reads FQNNGV. V dropped 6 bases and J dropped 9; count of bases not matched to a gene: 4. The CDR3 runs to 12 residues. The CDR3 region is CASSSGGGEQFF. For the CDR3, the DNA is TGTGCCAGCAGTTCCGGGGGGGGTGAGCAGTTCTTC. Full variable domain (missing parts from reference TRBV11-2 and TRBJ2-1): EAGVAQSPRYKIIEKRQSVAFWCNPISGHATLYWYQQILGQGPKLLIQFQNNGVVDDSQLPKDRFSAERLKGVDSTLKIQPAKLEDSAVYLCASSSGGGEQFFGPGTRLTVL.

This clonotype showed up just a few times. CDR3 coding DNA: TGTGCCAGCGCGTGGTCTTACGAGCAGTACTTC. Translated, it gives CASAWSYEQYF. The chain uses TRBV12-3 or TRBV12-4 and TRBJ2-7; D is uncertain. The V end was cut by 8 bases, the J end by 4 bases, with 9 bases between. This CDR3 is built from 11 residues.

The sample holds a few counts of this clonotype. The chain is built from TRBV7-6 and TRBJ2-4; D uncertain. The J call may be faulty, since TRBJ2-7 better matches the DNA end. CDR1 is SGHVS, CDR2 FNYEAQ, per germline. This CDR3 spans 13 amino acids. The CDR3 reads CASSLDGNGEQYF. The CDR3 bases are TGTGCCAGCAGCTTAGACGGTAACGGCGAGCAGTACTTC.

The chain joins TRBV10-3 to TRBJ2-7; 9 bases match TRBD1. The germline CDR1 and CDR2 sequences are ENHRY and SYGVKD. This CDR3 is built from 11 residues. The CDR3 region has the DNA TGTGTCATAGGGACAGGGAGCGAGCAGTACTTC. This codes for CVIGTGSEQYF.

This rearrangement joins TRBV6-1 to TRBJ2-5; D is perhaps TRBD2 (5 bases). CDR3 length: 13 residues. Per germline, CDR1 MNHNS and CDR2 SASEGT. The germline V and J ends were trimmed by 1 base and 11 bases, with 14 bases remaining between them. CDR3 residues: CASSEVSPWEQYF. For the CDR3, the DNA is TGTGCCAGCAGTGAAGTTAGTCCATGGGAGCAGTACTTC.

The rearrangement uses TRBV7-2 and TRBJ2-7; D assignment may be TRBD1 or TRBD2 (5 bases each). Germline loops: CDR1 SGHTA, CDR2 FQGNSA. This CDR3 spans 15 amino acids. With 4 bases removed from V and 3 bases from J, the gap between germline ends came to 16 bases. The CDR3 region has the DNA TGTGCCAGCAGCTCCTCCCCGGGACGCTACTACGAGCAGTACTTC. Protein: CASSSSPGRYYEQYF. Based on the CDR3 plus reference TRBV7-2 and TRBJ2-7, the full variable domain is GAGVSQSPSNKVTEKGKDVELRCDPISGHTALYWYRQSLGQGLEFLIYFQGNSAPDKSGLPSDRFSAERTGGSVSTLTIQRTQQEDSAVYLCASSSSPGRYYEQYFGPGTRLTVT.

The CDR3 here is CSARGTSTADTQYF. The CDR3 coding sequence is TGCAGTGCTAGGGGGACTAGCACGGCGGATACGCAGTATTTT. This chain uses TRBV20-1 with TRBJ2-3, with TRBD2 matching over 9 bases. The CDR3 has 14 residues. The germline V gene encodes CDR1 DFQATT and CDR2 SNEGSKA (reference sequence). The ends lost 3 bases at V and 6 bases at J; junction bases unmatched: 7.

The gene calls are TRBV7-2 and TRBJ1-3, with a tentative D call TRBD1 (6 bases). In germline, CDR1 is SGHTA, CDR2 FQGNSA. The CDR3 sequence is 15 residues long. Trimming pared 5 bases from V and 0 bases from J, leaving 11 bases between. The CDR3 bases are TGTGCCAGCAGCCGATCGACAGGCTCTGGAAACACCATATATTTT. Translated, it gives CASSRSTGSGNTIYF.

This clonotype was counted a few times. The chain recombines TRBV28 with TRBJ2-5; possible D gene TRBD2, 6 bases. CDR3 length: 13 amino acids. CDR1 MDHEN and CDR2 SYDVKM come from the germline V gene. Trimming shortened V by 6 bases and J by 6 bases, and 14 bases separated the two germline ends. CDR3 DNA: TGTGCCAGCAGCCCCGGGAGCTGGCAGACCCAGTACTTC. Translating it yields CASSPGSWQTQYF.